Reported below is one T cell receptor beta chain. No antigen is known for it. Replicate PCRs from sorted subsets contained approximately 220 ng DNA, which is around 29,000 T cell genomes. This table comes from immunoSEQ multiplex PCR, and its TCRdb copy is limited to in-frame clones, with some not included. The sample records 1,500,000 or so clones, approximately 97% being singletons. These data belong to a study of shared clonotypes between healthy human individuals. Study-level information: Three plates were used per donor for CD4 naive, three for CD4 memory, two for CD8 naive and one for CD8 memory.

This CDR3 comprises 13 residues. Germline V gives CDR1 MGHDK, CDR2 SYGVNS. The V gene lost 6 bases and the J gene lost 0 bases, with 6 bases spanning the gap. Study-wide results and caveats: Despite large depth, sorted-subset datasets appeared incompletely sequenced.

The source is a man between 25 and 39 years old in good health. Sequencing used naive CD4+ T cells sorted from blood. Subset reported: CD45RA+ positively selected. The chain recombines TRBV25-1 with TRBJ2-1; D is unresolved. CDR3 loop: CASRDYSYNEQFF. In nucleotides, the CDR3 is TGTGCCAGCAGGGATTACTCCTACAATGAGCAGTTCTTC.